This T cell receptor (beta chain) was recorded in a study of OX40 agonist ivuxolimab in advanced cancers. Remarks on this clone: The antigen remains undetermined.

Study-wide results and caveats: Some patients who did not respond also had low normalized T-cell clonal expansion.

Generated by immunoSEQ multiplex PCR, the TCRdb table keeps only in-frame clones and is missing some. This table has just under 65,000 clones, approximately 85% appearing once. It was autoimmune disease history or systemic immunosuppression that excluded patients. CDR1 and CDR2 (germline): MNHNY, SVGAGI (reference sequence). V dropped 5 bases and J dropped 5; count of bases not matched to a gene: 7. This CDR3 has 15 residues. This chain links TRBV6-6 with TRBJ2-1; the match to TRBD2 covers 9 bases. This TCR was sampled from an adult with an advanced solid tumor such as melanoma, head and neck, liver or kidney cancer. Sequences were derived from CD4+ or CD8+ T cells sorted from blood, sampled in a trial of the OX40 agonist ivuxolimab. The CDR3 DNA follows: TGTGCCAGCAGTCGGGCGGGGGGGACCAACAATGAGCAGTTCTTC. Protein sequence: CASSRAGGTNNEQFF.